The entry that follows covers one T cell receptor beta chain sequence. Its specificity is unknown. These data are taken from a study of cytomegalovirus exposure and HLA in healthy donors. Overall study results and limits: HLA alleles were associated with some 17,000 TCR beta sequences in a later analysis at 0.05 false discovery rate.

PCR amplification relied on 60 Vbeta primers (plus 13 Jbeta primers). Assay used: immunoSEQ multiplex PCR; TCRdb lists only in-frame clones, some missing. The data show hundreds of thousands of clones, around four fifths seen once. This CDR3 comprises 17 residues. Germline V lookup: CDR1 SGHRS, CDR2 YFSETQ. V was pared by 1 base and J by 6 bases, with 11 bases of the junction left unmatched. This TCR was sampled from a male donor in good health and CMV-seronegative. Material for sequencing was PBMCs. This sequence joins TRBV5-1 and TRBJ2-1; the match to TRBD1 covers 9 bases. The DNA for the CDR3 is TGCGCCAGCAGCTTGCTAATTGGGACAGGGAAGGGCAATGAGCAGTTCTTC. The encoded protein is CASSLLIGTGKGNEQFF. The whole variable domain, filled in from reference TRBV5-1 and TRBJ2-1, reads KAGVTQTPRYLIKTRGQQVTLSCSPISGHRSVSWYQQTPGQGLQFLFEYFSETQRNKGNFPGRFSGRQFSNSRSEMNVSTLELGDSALYLCASSLLIGTGKGNEQFFGPGTRLTVL.